The clone carrying this T cell receptor beta chain came up a few times. Antigen: not known. The sample holds other DNA sequences that translate to the same CDR3. The CDR3 contains 13 residues. Germline V gene data show CDR1 as GTSNPN and CDR2 as SVGIG (reference sequence). Deletions cut 3 bases from V and 2 bases from J, with 10 bases between. The sample belongs to a study of cytomegalovirus exposure and HLA in healthy donors. Study context: A prior analysis found roughly 100 million unique TCR beta sequences from around 200 million T cells.

Broader study findings: CMV serostatus was the sole immune exposure data available. Among TCR beta chains, those listed as cytomegalovirus-associated numbered about 150.

The PCR employed 60 Vbeta primers together with 13 Jbeta primers. The table came from immunoSEQ multiplex PCR; TCRdb's copy has only in-frame clones and leaves some out. The sample lists 100,000 to 150,000 clones, over 8.5% occurring once. Sequenced: PBMCs. The receptor comes from a woman in her thirties or forties in good health and CMV-seropositive. The rearrangement uses TRBV30 and TRBJ1-1; tentative D call: TRBD1 (5 bases). The CDR3 spells CAWSETVNTEAFF. DNA of the CDR3: TGTGCCTGGAGCGAGACAGTAAACACTGAAGCTTTCTTT.